This paragraph reports one TCR beta chain. There are many counts of this clonotype. The antigen it recognizes is unknown. Qualities for individual bases were not recorded, and no much larger clone is one base off. This specimen comes from a study of T cells after yellow fever vaccination (dated by TCRdb to between 2018 and 2020). In terms of the full investigation: The SMART-Seq v4 Ultra Low Input RNA kit was used to prepare libraries from fractions with low cell numbers. Two healthy male donors, one aged 18 to 30 and one aged 30 to 39 years, were included in the cohort. Bulk PBMC replicates and cell subsets were isolated from blood drawn at multiple timepoints before and after both primary and secondary immunization. To track T-cell clones before and after primary and booster YFV17D yellow fever vaccination, bulk TCR alpha and beta repertoires were sequenced longitudinally. Overall study outcomes, separate from this receptor: Computational filtering was required because FACS-sorted repertoires could contain abundant contaminating clonotypes from the bulk population. A small share of clonotypes occurred in both CD4 and CD8 compartments, likely arising from convergent recombination. Compared with the primary T-cell response, the secondary T-cell response was weaker but faster, peaking on day 5 rather than day 15. After the booster, most of the clones that had expanded following primary vaccination were detected again (96% of CD4 and more than 85% of CD8), which suggests that memory was broadly maintained. Because only two donors were included in the study, the extent to which the findings can be generalized is limited.

Taken with the paper, the label for treatment or condition translates to: live attenuated yellow fever vaccine strain. A standard Ficoll-Paque protocol was used to isolate PBMCs from peripheral blood. Dynabeads CD4 and CD8 positive selection kits were used to isolate CD4 and CD8 T-cell fractions. TriZol was used to extract RNA from bulk PBMCs, CD4 and CD8 fractions, and dextramer-positive and dextramer-negative fractions. TCR cDNA was synthesized by 5'RACE template switching, through which a universal primer site and unique molecular identifiers were introduced. Priming for cDNA synthesis came from both the TCR alpha and TCR beta constant segments. Libraries were amplified in two PCR steps, with sample barcodes and sequencing adapters added in the second step. Sequencing of the libraries was done on either Illumina HiSeq 2500 (2x100 bp) or NovaSeq (2x150 bp). The paper's data handling went like this. MIGEC was used to demultiplex reads and collapse the reads into UMI consensus sequences, and MiXCR was used for V(D)J alignment. Vaccine-responding clonotypes were identified with edgeR using replicate PBMC samples, with FDR below 0.01 and a log2 fold change above 5 up to day 15 being required. Each bulk clonotype was labeled CD4 or CD8 based on which sequenced repertoire, CD4 or CD8, contained the clonotype at higher abundance. The public sequencing data were trimmed at Q25 with fastp and processed into clonotypes with MiXCR by TCRdb, which kept only in-frame beta chains. When rows share a CDR3 protein, they turn into one entry using the most common DNA and genes. What appears here as the V and J calls and clone size reflects TCRdb's work, not the paper's. This sample holds about 170,000 distinct CDR3 sequences; approximately 6% were observed only once. The ten largest make up about 2.8% of the sample.

The CDR3 holds 16 amino acids from the cysteine to the phenylalanine. Of the read, only the CDR3 DNA is kept; its 48 bases are in frame from base 1. V was cut back by 2 bases and J by 2 bases, leaving a gap of 16 bases between them. CDR1 and CDR2 (LGHNA, YSLEER) derive from the germline V gene. This sequence was found in a man between 18 and 29 years old who received the YFV17D yellow fever vaccine. The sample consisted of CD4+ T cells sorted from PBMCs, taken on the day of the first yellow fever vaccination. This chain joins TRBV4-3 to TRBJ2-7; the D call is tentative, TRBD1 or TRBD2, as each matches 5 bases. At the DNA level, the sequence is TGCGCCAGCAGCCAAAGGTGGGACGGCGATCCCTACGAGCAGTACTTC. Its protein reads: CASSQRWDGDPYEQYF.